These T cell receptor beta chains were read from a single sample in a study of blood T cells in healthy people across ages. TCRdb called the 5' RACE reads again in MiXCR, with one record for every CDR3 protein. The data hold roughly 2 million distinct CDR3 sequences, with 49% observed a single time. Sample: blood. All receptors derive from a woman in her thirties or forties in good health. Both conserved end residues are part of each CDR3. The order of the fields is V gene, clone size, J gene, D gene, CDR3 length, CDR3 DNA, CDR3 protein. The D gene is left open where the match is weak. The size of a clone is reported for some rows only, either as once, few or many, or as a class for expanded clones.

v_call: TRBV28; clone_size: once; j_call: TRBJ1-6; d_call: .; cdr3_length: 19; cdr3_nt: TGTGCCAGCAGTTGGACACCTCTTAGGCATAGCTCCTATAATTCACCCCTCCACTTT; cdr3_aa: CASSWTPLRHSSYNSPLHF
v_call: TRBV4-3; clone_size: .; j_call: TRBJ1-5; d_call: .; cdr3_length: 14; cdr3_nt: TGCGCCAGCAGCCAAGACAGTCGGGGGCAGCCCCAGCATTTT; cdr3_aa: CASSQDSRGQPQHF
v_call: TRBV29-1; clone_size: .; j_call: TRBJ2-3; d_call: .; cdr3_length: 13; cdr3_nt: TGCAGCGTTGACGAGCCAGGGAGGGATACGCAGTATTTT; cdr3_aa: CSVDEPGRDTQYF
v_call: TRBV7-2; clone_size: few; j_call: TRBJ2-4; d_call: .; cdr3_length: 15; cdr3_nt: TGTGCCAGCAGCTTAGATAAGGGGGGCACAAACATTCAGTACTTC; cdr3_aa: CASSLDKGGTNIQYF
v_call: TRBV6-2/TRBV6-3; clone_size: few; j_call: TRBJ1-5; d_call: .; cdr3_length: 16; cdr3_nt: TGTGCCAGCAGTTTCTCGGGAGGTTTGGGCAATCAGCCCCAGCATTTT; cdr3_aa: CASSFSGGLGNQPQHF
v_call: TRBV2; clone_size: .; j_call: TRBJ2-1; d_call: .; cdr3_length: 13; cdr3_nt: TGTGCCAGCAGTGAAGCGCTTAGAGGGGAAGAGTTCTTC; cdr3_aa: CASSEALRGEEFF
v_call: TRBV7-8; clone_size: .; j_call: TRBJ2-7; d_call: TRBD1; cdr3_length: 16; cdr3_nt: TGTGCCAGCAGCTCGATCCCGGGACAGCTCTCCTACGAGCAGTACTTC; cdr3_aa: CASSSIPGQLSYEQYF
v_call: TRBV20-1; clone_size: .; j_call: TRBJ2-7; d_call: .; cdr3_length: 13; cdr3_nt: TGCAGTGCTAGAGATGCCGGGAGAGACGAGCAGTACTTC; cdr3_aa: CSARDAGRDEQYF
v_call: TRBV5-5; clone_size: few; j_call: TRBJ2-1; d_call: .; cdr3_length: 14; cdr3_nt: TGTGCCAGCAGCTTGATCCAGGGTTACAATGAGCAGTTCTTC; cdr3_aa: CASSLIQGYNEQFF
v_call: TRBV21-1; clone_size: .; j_call: TRBJ2-5; d_call: .; cdr3_length: 16; cdr3_nt: TGTGCCAGCAGCAAACCCCTAGGGACAGGGCGGGAGACCCAGTACTTC; cdr3_aa: CASSKPLGTGRETQYF
v_call: TRBV4-3; clone_size: .; j_call: TRBJ2-1; d_call: TRBD1; cdr3_length: 15; cdr3_nt: TGCGCCAGTAGCTTAGGACAGGGATCAGCAGAGACCCAGTTCTTC; cdr3_aa: CASSLGQGSAETQFF
v_call: TRBV5-6; clone_size: .; j_call: TRBJ2-1; d_call: .; cdr3_length: 16; cdr3_nt: TGTGCCAGCAGCATAGGACAGTATAGCTCCTACAATGAGCAGTTCTTC; cdr3_aa: CASSIGQYSSYNEQFF
v_call: TRBV28; clone_size: .; j_call: TRBJ1-4; d_call: .; cdr3_length: 16; cdr3_nt: TGTGCCAGCACTTATCTACAGGGAACAACTAATGAAAAACTGTTTTTT; cdr3_aa: CASTYLQGTTNEKLFF
v_call: TRBV28; clone_size: .; j_call: TRBJ1-2; d_call: .; cdr3_length: 16; cdr3_nt: TGTGCCAGCAGTCCCCCAGGGGCAGGGGATTACTATGGCTACACCTTC; cdr3_aa: CASSPPGAGDYYGYTF
v_call: TRBV7-2; clone_size: few; j_call: TRBJ1-4; d_call: .; cdr3_length: 15; cdr3_nt: TGTGCCACCAAGCTTAGCGGTCTATCGGGTGAAAAACTGTTTTTT; cdr3_aa: CATKLSGLSGEKLFF
v_call: TRBV5-6; clone_size: .; j_call: TRBJ1-2; d_call: .; cdr3_length: 14; cdr3_nt: TGTGCCAGCGGCGACAGGAAAGCTAACTATGGCTACACCTTC; cdr3_aa: CASGDRKANYGYTF
v_call: TRBV12-3/TRBV12-4; clone_size: .; j_call: TRBJ2-3; d_call: TRBD2; cdr3_length: 18; cdr3_nt: TGTGCCAGCAGTTTTGGGCTAGCGGGCCCCCAGATGGGAGATACGCAGTATTTT; cdr3_aa: CASSFGLAGPQMGDTQYF
v_call: TRBV25-1; clone_size: .; j_call: TRBJ2-5; d_call: TRBD2; cdr3_length: 14; cdr3_nt: TGTGCCAGCAGTGTTGCGGGGGGGTCAGAGACCCAGTACTTC; cdr3_aa: CASSVAGGSETQYF
v_call: TRBV9; clone_size: .; j_call: TRBJ2-7; d_call: .; cdr3_length: 14; cdr3_nt: TGTGCCAGCAGCGTTTGGGGGACGCAAGAGGCCCAGTACTTC; cdr3_aa: CASSVWGTQEAQYF
v_call: TRBV20-1; clone_size: .; j_call: TRBJ1-6; d_call: .; cdr3_length: 16; cdr3_nt: TGCAGTGCTAGGTCATCAGGGAGCTCCTATAATTCACCCCTCCACTTT; cdr3_aa: CSARSSGSSYNSPLHF
v_call: TRBV12-3/TRBV12-4; clone_size: .; j_call: TRBJ1-6; d_call: .; cdr3_length: 17; cdr3_nt: TGTGCCAGCAGTTTTCGAATTCTAGGCGCCTATAATTCACCCCTCCACTTT; cdr3_aa: CASSFRILGAYNSPLHF
v_call: TRBV4-3; clone_size: once; j_call: TRBJ1-2; d_call: .; cdr3_length: 14; cdr3_nt: TGCGCCAGCAGCCAAACGATGAGGGCCTATGGCTACACCTTC; cdr3_aa: CASSQTMRAYGYTF
v_call: TRBV2; clone_size: .; j_call: TRBJ2-1; d_call: .; cdr3_length: 15; cdr3_nt: TGTGCCAGCAGCTACTATGAGCGATCCTACAATGAGCAGTTCTTC; cdr3_aa: CASSYYERSYNEQFF
v_call: TRBV6-5; clone_size: few; j_call: TRBJ1-2; d_call: .; cdr3_length: 13; cdr3_nt: TGTGCCAGCAAAGGAAACAGTTACTATGGCTACACCTTC; cdr3_aa: CASKGNSYYGYTF
v_call: TRBV11-2; clone_size: few; j_call: TRBJ2-7; d_call: TRBD2; cdr3_length: 15; cdr3_nt: TGTGCCAGCAGCTCCTTTGCGGGAGGGGCCTACGAGCAGTACTTC; cdr3_aa: CASSSFAGGAYEQYF
v_call: TRBV18; clone_size: .; j_call: TRBJ1-2; d_call: .; cdr3_length: 16; cdr3_nt: TGTGCCAGCTCACCCAAGGGCCAGGTGGCTTTATATGGCTACACCTTC; cdr3_aa: CASSPKGQVALYGYTF
v_call: TRBV6-2/TRBV6-3; clone_size: few; j_call: TRBJ2-1; d_call: .; cdr3_length: 12; cdr3_nt: TGTGCCAGCCCCCCCCGGGACAATGAGCAGTTCTTC; cdr3_aa: CASPPRDNEQFF
v_call: TRBV20-1; clone_size: few; j_call: TRBJ2-5; d_call: .; cdr3_length: 11; cdr3_nt: TGCAGCTCTCCCGAGGGAGAGACCCAGTACTTC; cdr3_aa: CSSPEGETQYF
v_call: TRBV20-1; clone_size: few; j_call: TRBJ2-7; d_call: .; cdr3_length: 13; cdr3_nt: TGCAGTGCTGGCGGGGGCAGCTCCTACGAGCAGTACTTC; cdr3_aa: CSAGGGSSYEQYF
v_call: TRBV9; clone_size: .; j_call: TRBJ2-1; d_call: .; cdr3_length: 13; cdr3_nt: TGTGCCAGCAGCGTAGCTTGGGGGTCTGAGCAGTTCTTC; cdr3_aa: CASSVAWGSEQFF
v_call: TRBV20-1; clone_size: .; j_call: TRBJ2-7; d_call: .; cdr3_length: 14; cdr3_nt: TGCAGTGGGCAGCTAGCAGGACTCTCCTACGAGCAGTACTTC; cdr3_aa: CSGQLAGLSYEQYF
v_call: TRBV6-6; clone_size: .; j_call: TRBJ2-4; d_call: .; cdr3_length: 14; cdr3_nt: TGTGCCAGCACCCGGACGGGCAGGGAGGACATTCAGTACTTC; cdr3_aa: CASTRTGREDIQYF
v_call: TRBV28; clone_size: .; j_call: TRBJ1-2; d_call: .; cdr3_length: 15; cdr3_nt: TGTGCCAGCGAGTCAAAAGGGGCCTCCTGGGATGGCTACACCTTC; cdr3_aa: CASESKGASWDGYTF
v_call: TRBV5-1; clone_size: .; j_call: TRBJ2-1; d_call: .; cdr3_length: 13; cdr3_nt: TGCGCCAGCAGCAACGGTAAGGACAATGAGCAGTTCTTC; cdr3_aa: CASSNGKDNEQFF
v_call: TRBV27; clone_size: .; j_call: TRBJ2-7; d_call: .; cdr3_length: 16; cdr3_nt: TGTGCCAGCAGTTTATTAGGGCAGGGGCATAGGAACGAGCAGTACTTC; cdr3_aa: CASSLLGQGHRNEQYF
v_call: TRBV20-1; clone_size: .; j_call: TRBJ2-6; d_call: .; cdr3_length: 15; cdr3_nt: TGCAGTGCTAGAGATCCAACCTCTGGGGCCAACGTCCTGACTTTC; cdr3_aa: CSARDPTSGANVLTF
v_call: TRBV6-5; clone_size: .; j_call: TRBJ2-4; d_call: .; cdr3_length: 12; cdr3_nt: TGTGCCAGCAGTTATGACAGGAACATGCAGTACTTC; cdr3_aa: CASSYDRNMQYF
v_call: TRBV3-1; clone_size: .; j_call: TRBJ1-2; d_call: .; cdr3_length: 15; cdr3_nt: TGTGCCAGCAGCCAAGAGGGCAGGGCGAGAGTCGGCTACACCTTC; cdr3_aa: CASSQEGRARVGYTF
v_call: TRBV7-2; clone_size: few; j_call: TRBJ2-3; d_call: .; cdr3_length: 16; cdr3_nt: TGTGCCAGCAGCTTACTTGGAGACAGGCTAACAGATACGCAGTATTTT; cdr3_aa: CASSLLGDRLTDTQYF
v_call: TRBV7-9; clone_size: .; j_call: TRBJ2-7; d_call: TRBD2; cdr3_length: 16; cdr3_nt: TGTGCCAGCAGCTTAGATGGGACTAGCGGGGGATACGAGCAGTACTTC; cdr3_aa: CASSLDGTSGGYEQYF
v_call: TRBV4-3; clone_size: .; j_call: TRBJ2-7; d_call: TRBD1; cdr3_length: 14; cdr3_nt: TGCGCCAGCAGCCCGGGACAGGGAAACAATGAGCAGTACTTC; cdr3_aa: CASSPGQGNNEQYF
v_call: TRBV12-3/TRBV12-4; clone_size: few; j_call: TRBJ2-1; d_call: TRBD2; cdr3_length: 16; cdr3_nt: TGTGCCAGCAGTTTCCTTGGCAGCGGGGGTTTTAATGAGCAGTTCTTC; cdr3_aa: CASSFLGSGGFNEQFF
v_call: TRBV9; clone_size: .; j_call: TRBJ2-5; d_call: .; cdr3_length: 13; cdr3_nt: TGTGCCAGCAGCGTTTCGACGGATGAGACCCAGTACTTC; cdr3_aa: CASSVSTDETQYF
v_call: TRBV6-2/TRBV6-3; clone_size: .; j_call: TRBJ1-6; d_call: .; cdr3_length: 14; cdr3_nt: TGTGCCAGCAGTCTGGACAGCCAGAATTCACCCCTCCACTTT; cdr3_aa: CASSLDSQNSPLHF
v_call: TRBV4-3; clone_size: .; j_call: TRBJ1-1; d_call: .; cdr3_length: 15; cdr3_nt: TGCGCCAGCAGCCAAGATTGGGCGGAGAACACTGAAGCTTTCTTT; cdr3_aa: CASSQDWAENTEAFF
v_call: TRBV6-1; clone_size: .; j_call: TRBJ2-5; d_call: .; cdr3_length: 16; cdr3_nt: TGTGCCAGCAGTGAAGCAAGGGGGGGGCCTAGGGAGACCCAGTACTTC; cdr3_aa: CASSEARGGPRETQYF
v_call: TRBV29-1; clone_size: many; j_call: TRBJ2-1; d_call: .; cdr3_length: 14; cdr3_nt: TGCAGCGTTGAAGATAAACTATCATACAATGAGCAGTTCTTC; cdr3_aa: CSVEDKLSYNEQFF
v_call: TRBV28; clone_size: few; j_call: TRBJ2-5; d_call: .; cdr3_length: 16; cdr3_nt: TGTGCCAGCAGCCCCGCCTCCGCAGGGAAAGGAGAGACCCAGTACTTC; cdr3_aa: CASSPASAGKGETQYF
v_call: TRBV7-8; clone_size: .; j_call: TRBJ2-7; d_call: .; cdr3_length: 11; cdr3_nt: TGTGCCAGCAGCGCAGACGGACAGCAGTACTTC; cdr3_aa: CASSADGQQYF
v_call: TRBV5-1; clone_size: once; j_call: TRBJ1-4; d_call: .; cdr3_length: 15; cdr3_nt: TGCGCCAGCAGCATGAGACGGGCAACTAATGAAAAACTGTTTTTT; cdr3_aa: CASSMRRATNEKLFF
v_call: TRBV7-2; clone_size: .; j_call: TRBJ2-5; d_call: TRBD1; cdr3_length: 15; cdr3_nt: TGTGCCAGCAGCCCTAAGGACAGGGTCCAAGAGACCCAGTACTTC; cdr3_aa: CASSPKDRVQETQYF
v_call: TRBV5-5; clone_size: .; j_call: TRBJ1-5; d_call: .; cdr3_length: 16; cdr3_nt: TGTGCCAGCAGCCCGCGGGGAACGGATGGCAATCAGCCCCAGCATTTT; cdr3_aa: CASSPRGTDGNQPQHF
v_call: TRBV11-2; clone_size: few; j_call: TRBJ2-1; d_call: TRBD2; cdr3_length: 15; cdr3_nt: TGTGCCAGCAGCTTATCCCTAGCGGGGGCCAATGAGCAGTTCTTC; cdr3_aa: CASSLSLAGANEQFF
v_call: TRBV25-1; clone_size: .; j_call: TRBJ2-1; d_call: .; cdr3_length: 14; cdr3_nt: TGTGCCAGCAGTGAACCGAGCTCCTACAATGAGCAGTTCTTC; cdr3_aa: CASSEPSSYNEQFF
v_call: TRBV29-1; clone_size: few; j_call: TRBJ2-3; d_call: TRBD2; cdr3_length: 11; cdr3_nt: TGCAGCGTTCTAGCGGCAGATACGCAGTATTTT; cdr3_aa: CSVLAADTQYF
v_call: TRBV12-3/TRBV12-4; clone_size: .; j_call: TRBJ2-3; d_call: .; cdr3_length: 13; cdr3_nt: TGTGCCAGCAGTCTAGAGATGGCAGATACGCAGTATTTT; cdr3_aa: CASSLEMADTQYF
v_call: TRBV28; clone_size: .; j_call: TRBJ1-2; d_call: .; cdr3_length: 14; cdr3_nt: TGTGCCAGCTCGTGGGGGGCCCACAACTATGGCTACACCTTC; cdr3_aa: CASSWGAHNYGYTF
v_call: TRBV5-6; clone_size: .; j_call: TRBJ2-6; d_call: .; cdr3_length: 18; cdr3_nt: TGTGCCAGCAGCCCGTGGGACCTCAGCGTCTCTGGGGCCAACGTCCTGACTTTC; cdr3_aa: CASSPWDLSVSGANVLTF
v_call: TRBV20-1; clone_size: .; j_call: TRBJ2-7; d_call: TRBD1; cdr3_length: 12; cdr3_nt: TGCAGTGCGCAAGGACAGGGTGACGAGCAGTACTTC; cdr3_aa: CSAQGQGDEQYF
v_call: TRBV28; clone_size: .; j_call: TRBJ1-1; d_call: .; cdr3_length: 14; cdr3_nt: TGTGCCAGCAGTTTAATTAAGGGTGGTACTGAAGCTTTCTTT; cdr3_aa: CASSLIKGGTEAFF